This T cell receptor beta chain was identified during a study of siplizumab effects on memory and regulatory T cells. The repertoire was sequenced with immunoSEQ multiplex PCR; TCRdb's copy has only in-frame clones and lacks some. The repertoire consists of approximately 110,000 clones, with about 91% occurring once and the leading ten covering more than 0.65%. V shed 9 bases and J 6 bases; nucleotides not matched to a gene: 11. Germline V gives CDR1 LNHNV, CDR2 YYDKDF (reference sequence). The CDR3 runs 15 residues. This chain connects TRBV15 to TRBJ2-1; 10 bases are a match to TRBD2. The sequencing sample was made of Tregs sorted from blood. This receptor was taken from a human donor in good health. The CDR3 bases are TGTGCCACTAAGAGCGGGAGGGCTATAGGCAATGAGCAGTTCTTC. Translating gives CATKSGRAIGNEQFF.